Presented here are 20 T cell receptor beta chains from one specimen sequenced in a study of blood T cells in healthy people across ages. A second PCR, run for about 7 to 11 cycles, used a sample-barcoded 5' primer plus a J-beta primer mix. TCRdb reprocessed the 5' RACE reads with MiXCR, giving one entry per CDR3 protein. The sample shows roughly 1,500,000 distinct CDR3 sequences, 42% of them seen only once. Sequencing was done on a sample of blood. These receptors originate from a woman aged 18-29 years in good health.

A few counts support this clonotype. This chain connects TRBV12-3 or TRBV12-4 to TRBJ2-5; D gene unclear. Trimming removed 4 bases from V and 1 base from J, with 10 bases in between. The CDR3 loop spans 14 amino acids. DNA for the CDR3: TGTGCCAGCAGTTCTACAGAGGCCCAAGAGACCCAGTACTTC. Residues: CASSSTEAQETQYF.

This chain uses TRBV20-1 with TRBJ2-4; TRBD1 might be the D (6 bases). The end of the DNA fits TRBJ2-7 better, so the J call may be wrong. CDR1 is DFQATT, CDR2 SNEGSKA, per germline (reference sequence). The CDR3 is 15 amino acids. CDR3 sequence (DNA): TGCAGTGCTATTTCCTCGGAGGACAGTAACGACGAGCAGTACTTC. Residues: CSAISSEDSNDEQYF.

The sample holds a few counts of this clonotype. This chain joins TRBV7-9 and TRBJ2-3; 8 bases agree with TRBD1. From germline, CDR1 is SEHNR and CDR2 FQNEAQ (reference sequence). V lost 1 base and J lost 4; bases outside the gene matches: 7. The CDR3 loop spans 16 amino acids. CDR3 in amino acids: CASSLESTGVPDTQYF. The CDR3 DNA reads TGTGCCAGCAGCTTAGAGTCGACAGGGGTCCCAGATACGCAGTATTTT.

This clonotype has more than one count but fewer than ten. This rearrangement joins TRBV10-3 to TRBJ2-7; 12 nucleotides match TRBD2. The V gene's germline CDR1 is ENHRY and CDR2 SYGVKD. This CDR3 region has 15 residues. V lost 4 bases, J lost 2 bases, and 3 bases stayed unmatched. This CDR3 reads CAISGTSGTPYEQYF. In nucleotides, the CDR3 is TGTGCCATCAGTGGGACTAGCGGGACGCCCTACGAGCAGTACTTC.

The chain recombines TRBV6-2 or TRBV6-3 with TRBJ2-1; TRBD2 might be the D (5 bases). The CDR3 contains 15 residues. Germline V gene sequence: CDR1 MNHEY, CDR2 SVGEGT. V was cut by 2 bases and J by 2 bases, with 10 bases left in between. The CDR3 loop reads CASSYEPGTYNEQFF. CDR3 nucleotides: TGTGCCAGCAGTTACGAGCCCGGGACCTACAATGAGCAGTTCTTC.

The V gene is TRBV7-6, the J gene TRBJ1-1; 8 nucleotides line up with TRBD1. This CDR3 has 17 residues. Germline V gives CDR1 SGHVS, CDR2 FNYEAQ. Unmatched junction bases numbered 8, after V lost 2 bases and J lost 0 bases. CDR3 sequence (DNA): TGTGCCAGCAGCTTAACCCCAGGGGGCCAAATGAACACTGAAGCTTTCTTT. Its protein is CASSLTPGGQMNTEAFF.

V is TRBV4-1 and J is TRBJ2-7; D is possibly TRBD1 (5 bases). CDR3 size: 15 residues. Germline loops: CDR1 MGHRA, CDR2 YSYEKL. With 0 bases removed from V and 1 base from J, the gap between germline ends came to 10 bases. CDR3 bases: TGCGCCAGCAGCCAAGAGCTGGGGCTTTCCTACGAGCAGTACTTC. It encodes CASSQELGLSYEQYF.

This clonotype has only a few counts. This sequence joins TRBV7-2 and TRBJ2-5; D ambiguous. The CDR3 is made up of 14 amino acids. Germline loops: CDR1 SGHTA, CDR2 FQGNSA. V was cut by 5 bases and J by 4 bases, with 14 bases left in between. The CDR3 coding sequence is TGTGCCAGCAGCCCTGGATCCAAGGGAGAGACCCAGTACTTC. It yields the protein CASSPGSKGETQYF.

The chain has TRBV7-6 and TRBJ2-6; D perhaps matches TRBD1 (6 bases). V shed 4 bases and J shed 0 bases, with 13 bases lying between them. Germline V gene data show CDR1 as SGHVS and CDR2 as FNYEAQ. The CDR3 is 17 residues long. The CDR3 is CASSSRDTSSGANVLTF. In DNA form, the CDR3 reads TGTGCCAGCAGCTCCCGGGACACAAGCTCTGGGGCCAACGTCCTGACTTTC.

This clonotype has just a few counts. The chain joins TRBV4-1 to TRBJ2-1; D gene ambiguous. The CDR3 is 14 residues long. Per germline, CDR1 MGHRA and CDR2 YSYEKL. Trimming removed 1 base at V and 6 bases at J, with 10 bases between. The CDR3 loop reads CASSQGPKGNEQFF. As DNA, the CDR3 is TGCGCCAGCAGCCAAGGCCCCAAGGGCAATGAGCAGTTCTTC.

The chain uses TRBV6-1 and TRBJ2-6; 7 bases agree with TRBD1. The CDR3 is 17 residues long. Looked up from germline, CDR1 is MNHNS and CDR2 is SASEGT. Germline trimming cut 2 bases from V and 0 bases from J; bases unmatched to any gene: 4. CDR3 DNA sequence: TGTGCCAGCAGTGAAAACGCAGGGGGCTCTGGGGCCAACGTCCTGACTTTC. Protein product: CASSENAGGSGANVLTF.

This chain links TRBV5-1 with TRBJ2-1; 9 bases align to TRBD2. Germline values: CDR1 SGHRS, CDR2 YFSETQ. Trimming at V came to 6 bases and at J to 1 base, leaving 5 bases not matched to a gene. The CDR3 is 15 residues long. CDR3 nucleotides: TGCGCCAGCACCGTAGCGGGGGTTTCCTACAATGAGCAGTTCTTC. Translating it yields CASTVAGVSYNEQFF.

The rearrangement joins TRBV24-1 to TRBJ2-3; 11 bases are a match to TRBD2. CDR3 length: 17 amino acids. Germline-derived CDR1 and CDR2 are KGHDR and SFDVKD. Unmatched junction bases numbered 5, after V lost 0 bases and J lost 4 bases. The DNA for the CDR3 is TGTGCCACCAGTGATTTGACTAGCGGGGGAACCGCAGATACGCAGTATTTT. Translated, it gives CATSDLTSGGTADTQYF.

This chain links TRBV7-2 with TRBJ2-7, with D tentatively TRBD1 or TRBD2 (5 bases each). Trimming removed 1 base from V and 2 bases from J, with 12 bases in between. The CDR3 totals 15 residues. Germline CDR1 SGHTA, CDR2 FQGNSA. This CDR3 reads CASSLVTGTTYEQYF. The DNA of the CDR3 is TGTGCCAGCAGCTTAGTTACCGGGACGACCTACGAGCAGTACTTC.

This chain joins TRBV5-6 and TRBJ2-4, with D perhaps matching TRBD2 (5 bases). The germline gives CDR1 SGHDT, CDR2 YYEEEE. With 3 bases removed from V and 9 bases from J, the gap between germline ends came to 13 bases. CDR3 length equals 13 residues. The DNA for the CDR3 is TGTGCCAGCAGCTACGCGCGGGTTGCCATTCAGTACTTC. Encoded protein: CASSYARVAIQYF.

This clonotype was seen only a few times. This chain joins TRBV12-3 or TRBV12-4 and TRBJ2-7; 7 positions agree with TRBD2. This CDR3 has 15 amino acids. V gave up 6 bases and J gave up 2 bases; unmatched junction bases: 10. CDR3 DNA sequence: TGTGCCAGCAGGCGGTCGAGCGGGGCCCCCTACGAGCAGTACTTC. This sequence encodes CASRRSSGAPYEQYF.

A few counts support this clonotype. The V call is TRBV12-3 or TRBV12-4, the J call TRBJ1-4; no clear D. The V end was cut by 6 bases, the J end by 6 bases, with 17 bases between. This CDR3 spans 15 amino acids. CDR3 DNA sequence: TGTGCCAGCAGAAAGATTACAGTGCCCTATGAAAAACTGTTTTTT. Encoded protein: CASRKITVPYEKLFF.

As for this clonotype: One end of the junction varies from germline; a read error may be responsible. This chain uses TRBV7-2 with TRBJ2-4; TRBD2 is a possible D gene (6 bases). The DNA end is more similar to TRBJ2-7, so the J call may be wrong. The CDR3 runs 14 residues. Germline V lookup: CDR1 SGHTA, CDR2 FQGNSA. The CDR3 sequence: CAGSLAVAHYEQYF. The CDR3 nucleotides read TGTGCCGGCAGCTTAGCGGTAGCGCACTACGAGCAGTACTTC.

V gene TRBV20-1 combines with J gene TRBJ2-7; tentatively, D is TRBD2 (5 bases). V shed 0 bases and J shed 6 bases, with 9 bases lying between them. CDR1 DFQATT and CDR2 SNEGSKA come from the germline V gene (reference sequence). This CDR3 region has 12 residues. CDR3 residues: CSARDAGAEQYF. The CDR3 nucleotides read TGCAGTGCTAGAGACGCGGGTGCCGAGCAGTACTTC.

The sample holds a few counts of this clonotype. The chain is built from TRBV5-1 and TRBJ2-6; TRBD1 matches at 10 bases. The CDR3 has 16 residues. Germline V gene data show CDR1 as SGHRS and CDR2 as YFSETQ. After removal of 9 bases from V and 1 base from J, the junction contained 7 bases not matched to a gene. The CDR3 protein is CATATGGVSGANVLTF. CDR3 in DNA: TGCGCCACTGCGACAGGGGGCGTATCTGGGGCCAACGTCCTGACTTTC.